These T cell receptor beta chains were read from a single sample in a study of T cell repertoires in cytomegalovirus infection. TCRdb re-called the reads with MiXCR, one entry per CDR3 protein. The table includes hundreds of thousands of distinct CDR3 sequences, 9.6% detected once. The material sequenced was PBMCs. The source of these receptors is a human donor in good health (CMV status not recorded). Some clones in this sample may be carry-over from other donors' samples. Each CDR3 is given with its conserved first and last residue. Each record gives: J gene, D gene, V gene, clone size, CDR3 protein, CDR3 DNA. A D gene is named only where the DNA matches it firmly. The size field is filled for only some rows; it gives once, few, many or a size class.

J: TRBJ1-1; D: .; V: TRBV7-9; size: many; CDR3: CASSLAWGGRGETEAFF; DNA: TGTGCCAGCAGCTTAGCGTGGGGGGGCAGAGGCGAGACTGAAGCTTTCTTT
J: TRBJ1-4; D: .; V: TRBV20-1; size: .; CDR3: CSAREKVGREKLFF; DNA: TGCAGTGCTAGAGAGAAAGTAGGTCGGGAAAAACTGTTTTTT
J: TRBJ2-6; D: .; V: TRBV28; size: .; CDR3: CASSRGRGASGANVLTF; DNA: TGTGCCAGCAGTCGGGGCAGGGGCGCATCTGGGGCCAACGTCCTGACTTTC
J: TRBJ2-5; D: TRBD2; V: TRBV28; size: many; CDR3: CASSLAGVQRETQYF; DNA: TGTGCCAGCAGTTTGGCGGGAGTACAACGGGAGACCCAGTACTTC
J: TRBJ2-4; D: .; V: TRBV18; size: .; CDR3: CASSPGVPSLVQYF; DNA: TGTGCCAGCTCACCAGGGGTACCGTCGTTAGTTCAGTACTTC
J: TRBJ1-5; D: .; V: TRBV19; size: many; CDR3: CASKGGVPNQPQHF; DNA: TGTGCCAGTAAAGGAGGGGTTCCGAATCAGCCCCAGCATTTT
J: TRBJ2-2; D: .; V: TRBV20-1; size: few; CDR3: CSAGGFGGPNTGELFF; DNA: TGCAGTGCTGGGGGCTTCGGGGGCCCCAACACCGGGGAGCTGTTTTTT
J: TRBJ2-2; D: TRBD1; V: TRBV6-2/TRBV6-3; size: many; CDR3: CAIDRGSNTGELFF; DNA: TGTGCCATCGACAGGGGGTCGAACACCGGGGAGCTGTTTTTT
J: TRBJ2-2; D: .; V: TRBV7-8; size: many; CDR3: CAEGDTGELFF; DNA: TGTGCCGAAGGTGACACCGGGGAGCTGTTTTTT
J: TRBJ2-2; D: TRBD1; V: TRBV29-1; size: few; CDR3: CSISRGRTGELFF; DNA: TGCAGCATTTCCAGGGGGCGCACCGGGGAGCTGTTTTTT
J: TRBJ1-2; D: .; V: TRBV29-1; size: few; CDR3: CSVEGYRVDGYTF; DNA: TGCAGCGTTGAAGGTTACAGGGTTGATGGCTACACCTTC
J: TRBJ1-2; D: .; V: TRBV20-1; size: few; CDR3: CSARDRRARPDPYGYTF; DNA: TGCAGTGCTAGAGATCGCCGGGCCAGGCCGGATCCTTATGGCTACACCTTC
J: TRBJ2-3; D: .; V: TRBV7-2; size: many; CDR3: CASSQGTVTDTQYF; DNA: TGTGCCAGCAGCCAAGGGACCGTCACAGATACGCAGTATTTT